The 19 T cell receptor beta chains presented below share a single source sample, sequenced in a study of tumor-infiltrating lymphocytes in primary liver carcinoma. Extraction also yielded germline DNA, while blood RNA was obtained from unsorted whole blood. Making TCR beta cDNA involved approximately 480 ng total RNA and a constant-region primer. The TCR beta library was amplified through three nested multiplex PCR rounds in a modified ARM-PCR procedure. The opening two PCR rounds, around 11 cycles each, paired TRBV1-TRBV30 forward primers with a C-beta reverse primer. TCRdb re-called the multiplex PCR reads with MiXCR, one entry per CDR3 protein. The repertoire holds fewer than 400,000 distinct CDR3 sequences, with roughly 60% as singletons. The sequenced sample consisted of peripheral blood. The receptors here all came from a woman in her twenties or thirties with primary liver carcinoma and hepatitis B virus infection.

The chain recombines TRBV24-1 with TRBJ2-7; the D gene is possibly TRBD1 (6 bases). Germline assignment: CDR1 KGHDR and CDR2 SFDVKD. CDR3 size: 13 residues. Trimming removed 3 bases from V and 9 bases from J, with 14 bases in between. CDR3 region: CATSDRNRAVQYF. The CDR3 region has the DNA TGTGCCACCAGTGATCGAAACAGGGCCGTGCAGTACTTC.

With respect to this clonotype: Sequence at one end of the junction differs from germline and may be a read error. The chain recombines TRBV5-1 with TRBJ2-1; a possible D gene is TRBD2 (6 bases). The CDR3 is 13 amino acids. Germline loops: CDR1 SGHRS, CDR2 YFSETQ. The chain's CDR3 is CASSVRLENEQIF. CDR3 nucleotide sequence: TGCGCCAGCAGCGTTAGACTAGAAAATGAGCAGATCTTC.

Concerning this clonotype: The junction and the germline gene differ at one end; a read error may be behind it. The V and J genes are TRBV11-3 and TRBJ1-1, with D possibly matching TRBD1 (5 bases). Germline-derived CDR1 and CDR2 are SGHNT and YENEEA. The CDR3 is 15 residues long. The CDR3 DNA is TGTGTCAGCAGCCCAGGCGGAGGGGTGAACACTGAAGCTTTCTTT. Its translation is CVSSPGGGVNTEAFF.

The rearrangement joins TRBV11-2 to TRBJ2-7; 10 nucleotides line up with TRBD2. The CDR3 has 19 residues. Germline CDR1 is SGHAT and CDR2 is FQNNGV. The J segment lost 3 bases and the V segment lost 1 base, leaving 15 bases of the junction unmatched. CDR3 DNA sequence: TGTGCCAGCAGCTTAGGGGCAGGGGGCTGGCTAGCGGGGGACTACGAGCAGTACTTC. The encoded protein is CASSLGAGGWLAGDYEQYF.

With regard to this clonotype: At one boundary the junction diverges from the germline segment, which might be a read error. The V and J genes are TRBV11-2 and TRBJ2-2; D perhaps matches TRBD2 (5 bases). CDR3 size: 16 residues. Germline values: CDR1 SGHAT, CDR2 FQNNGV. In DNA, the CDR3 is TGTGCCAGCAGCTTAGAAGCCCTAGCACACACCGGGGAGATGTTTTTT. Its translation: CASSLEALAHTGEMFF.

Concerning this clonotype itself: One junction end disagrees with the germline gene, perhaps due to a read error. J is TRBJ2-3 and V is TRBV6-5; TRBD2 might be the D (6 bases). Germline-derived CDR1 and CDR2 are MNHEY and SVGAGI. CDR3 length: 14 residues. The CDR3 spells CVSRVGARGSTQYF. The CDR3 bases are TGTGTCAGCAGGGTAGGGGCCCGGGGGTCTACGCAGTATTTT.

As concerns this clonotype: A much larger clone differs from this one at a single base, so this may be a read error. The V gene is TRBV11-2, the J gene TRBJ1-5, with 9 bases lining up with TRBD1. The CDR3 spans 14 residues. V shed 5 bases and J 7 bases; nucleotides not matched to a gene: 6. CDR1 is SGHAT, CDR2 FQNNGV, per germline. In DNA, the CDR3 is TGTGCCAGCAGCCTTGGGACAGGGATCCAGCCCCAGCATTTT. Amino acid sequence: CASSLGTGIQPQHF.

Concerning this clonotype: The CDR3 carries no conserved terminal phenylalanine or tryptophan, so it likely arises from a read error. This chain connects TRBV10-3 to TRBJ1-2, with TRBD1 matching over 7 bases. Germline V gene lookup returns CDR1 ENHRY and CDR2 SYGVKD. V shed 1 base, J shed 2 bases, and the junction held 7 bases outside the gene matches. This CDR3 is built from 16 residues. The CDR3 protein is CAISEFSGTANYGYTL. CDR3 sequence (DNA): TGTGCCATCAGTGAGTTCTCCGGGACAGCAAACTATGGCTACACCTTA.

Notes on this clonotype: Given the absence of the conserved phenylalanine or tryptophan at the CDR3 end, a read error is likely. No DNA is shown, since the ends of the CDR3 on it are uncertain; the CDR3 is the one TCRdb lists. The V gene is TRBV7-8, the J gene TRBJ2-7; the table assigns TRBD2, which was not confirmed against the DNA. From germline, CDR1 is SGHVS and CDR2 FQNEAQ. The CDR3 is made up of 16 amino acids, end residues included. CDR3 sequence: CASSSTLLAGAYEEYS.

This sequence joins TRBV19 and TRBJ2-1, with TRBD2 matching over 11 bases. V dropped 3 bases and J dropped 6; count of bases not matched to a gene: 10. The CDR3 has 17 amino acids. CDR1 LNHDA and CDR2 SQIVND come from the germline V gene (reference sequence). CDR3 sequence: CASSIAYGLAGGNEQFF. The CDR3 DNA follows: TGTGCCAGTAGTATCGCGTACGGACTAGCGGGTGGCAATGAGCAGTTCTTC. Complete variable domain (other parts from reference TRBV19 and TRBJ2-1): DGGITQSPKYLFRKEGQNVTLSCEQNLNHDAMYWYRQDPGQGLRLIYYSQIVNDFQKGDIAEGYSVSREKKESFPLTVTSAQKNPTAFYLCASSIAYGLAGGNEQFFGPGTRLTVL.

This clonotype was observed a handful of times. V and J are TRBV4-3 and TRBJ2-2; no firm D call. The germline CDR1 and CDR2 sequences are LGHNA and YSLEER. V was trimmed by 0 bases and J by 1 base, leaving 6 bases between them. The length of the CDR3 is 15 residues. CDR3 sequence (DNA): TGCGCCAGCAGCCAAGATCGAAGGAACACCGGGGAGCTGTTTTTT. Amino acids: CASSQDRRNTGELFF.

This chain uses TRBV6-4 with TRBJ2-2; D not resolved. Trimming stripped 3 bases from V and 7 bases from J, with 9 bases between. Germline V gene sequence: CDR1 MRHNA, CDR2 SNTAGT. This CDR3 comprises 13 residues. The CDR3 loop reads CASSEQDGGELFF. The CDR3 bases are TGTGCCAGCAGTGAGCAGGATGGCGGGGAGCTGTTTTTT.

A word on this clonotype: Given a much more abundant clone one base away, this may be a read error. The chain uses TRBV10-3 and TRBJ2-3; D not resolved. The CDR3 runs to 13 residues. The V end was cut by 4 bases, the J end by 4 bases, with 9 bases between. CDR1 and CDR2 from the germline V gene are ENHRY and SYGVKD. CDR3 bases: TGTGCCATCAGTGTGGTGCTGGCAGATACGCAGTATTTT. Translation: CAISVVLADTQYF.

V usage is TRBV28 and J usage is TRBJ2-5; 9 bases fit TRBD2. After removal of 6 bases from V and 5 bases from J, the junction contained 19 bases not matched to a gene. The CDR3 has 18 residues. Germline V gives CDR1 MDHEN, CDR2 SYDVKM. The CDR3 reads CASRSRVLAGGPVETQYF. The DNA for the CDR3 is TGTGCCAGCAGGTCCAGGGTTTTGGCGGGAGGGCCGGTCGAGACCCAGTACTTC.

The gene calls are TRBV5-1 and TRBJ2-6; TRBD1 is a possible D gene (5 bases). CDR1 is SGHRS and CDR2 is YFSETQ in the germline V gene. This CDR3 is built from 18 residues. Trimming stripped 2 bases from V and 0 bases from J, with 15 bases between. CDR3 sequence: CASSFTVDSLSGANVLTF. The DNA for the CDR3 is TGCGCCAGCAGCTTTACGGTCGACAGCCTCTCTGGGGCCAACGTCCTGACTTTC.

Of note for this clonotype: A much larger clone is a single base away; this may be a read error. The chain joins TRBV5-6 to TRBJ2-5; 10 bases fit TRBD2. The CDR3 has 17 amino acids. Germline V CDR1 and CDR2: SGHDT, YYEEEE. In nucleotides, the CDR3 is TGTGCCAACAGCTTGGGCAGCGGGAGGGCCTTTTTTGAGACCCAGTACTTC. Translating gives CANSLGSGRAFFETQYF. Full variable domain (outside the CDR3, taken from reference TRBV5-6 and TRBJ2-5): DAGVTQSPTHLIKTRGQQVTLRCSPKSGHDTVSWYQQALGQGPQFIFQYYEEEERQRGNFPDRFSGHQFPNYSSELNVNALLLGDSALYLCANSLGSGRAFFETQYFGPGTRLLVL.

A word on this clonotype: Given the absence of the conserved phenylalanine or tryptophan at the CDR3 end, a read error is likely. The chain recombines TRBV4-1 with TRBJ2-3; a possible D gene is TRBD1 (5 bases). Germline-derived CDR1 and CDR2 are MGHRA and YSYEKL. This CDR3 is built from 12 residues. DNA for the CDR3: TGCGCCAGTGCAGGGTTCACATATACGCAGTATTCT. Amino acids: CASAGFTYTQYS.

To note about this clonotype: The conserved final phenylalanine or tryptophan is absent from the CDR3, which likely points to a read error. This chain connects TRBV5-6 to TRBJ1-1, with TRBD1 as a possible D gene (6 bases). The CDR3 runs to 15 residues. Germline CDR1 and CDR2: SGHDT and YYEEEE. Here the CDR3 reads CAGSLANLGGAEAFL. The CDR3 DNA sequence: TGTGCCGGCAGCTTGGCCAACCTAGGGGGTGCCGAAGCTTTCTTG.

For this clonotype: The germline gene is not matched at one end of the junction; a read error may be the cause. The V and J genes are TRBV10-3 and TRBJ2-2; TRBD1 agrees at 8 bases. This CDR3 comprises 14 residues. The germline V gene has CDR1 ENHRY and CDR2 SYGVKD. The CDR3 loop reads CAIARQGNAGELFF. The DNA of the CDR3 is TGTGCCATCGCTAGACAGGGGAACGCCGGGGAGCTGTTTTTT.